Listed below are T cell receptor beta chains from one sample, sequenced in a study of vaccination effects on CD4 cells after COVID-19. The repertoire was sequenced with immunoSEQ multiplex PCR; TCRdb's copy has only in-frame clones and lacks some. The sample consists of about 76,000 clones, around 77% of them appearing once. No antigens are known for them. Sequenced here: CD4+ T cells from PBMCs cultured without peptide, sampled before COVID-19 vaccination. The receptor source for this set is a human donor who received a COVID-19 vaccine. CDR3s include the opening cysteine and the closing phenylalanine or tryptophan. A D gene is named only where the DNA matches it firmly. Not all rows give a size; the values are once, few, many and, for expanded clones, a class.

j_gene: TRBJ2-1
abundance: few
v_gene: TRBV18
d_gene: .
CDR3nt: TGTGCCAGCTCACGCTCGGAGTCGCATGAGCAGTTCTTC
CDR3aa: CASSRSESHEQFF

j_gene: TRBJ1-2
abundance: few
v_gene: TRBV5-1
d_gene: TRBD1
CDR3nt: TGCGCCAGCAGCTTGGCATCCGGGACAGGGAGCGGCTACACCTTC
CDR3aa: CASSLASGTGSGYTF

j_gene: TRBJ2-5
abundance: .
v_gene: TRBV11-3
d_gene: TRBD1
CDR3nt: TGTGCCAGCAGCTCCGGACAGGGGGAGACCCAGTACTTC
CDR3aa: CASSSGQGETQYF

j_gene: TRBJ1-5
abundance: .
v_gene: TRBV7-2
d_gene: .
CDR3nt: TGTGCCAGCAGCTTTACAGGGTTGCCCCAGCATTTT
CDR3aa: CASSFTGLPQHF

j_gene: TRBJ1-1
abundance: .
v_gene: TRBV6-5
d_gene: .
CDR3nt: TGTGCCAGCAGTTACTCGAGGCCGGGGACTGAAGCTTTCTTT
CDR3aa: CASSYSRPGTEAFF

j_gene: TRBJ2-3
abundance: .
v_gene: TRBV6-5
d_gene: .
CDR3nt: TGTGCCAGCAGTTACTGGAGGGCAGATACGCAGTATTTT
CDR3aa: CASSYWRADTQYF

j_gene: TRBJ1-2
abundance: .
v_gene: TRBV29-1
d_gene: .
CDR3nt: TGCAGCGTGAGACGTCTTTCCAACCTCTATGGCTACACCTTC
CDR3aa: CSVRRLSNLYGYTF

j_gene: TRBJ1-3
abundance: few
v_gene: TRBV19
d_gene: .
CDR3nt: TGTGCCAGTAGTATTGGCCGTAATTCTGGAAACACCATATATTTT
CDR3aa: CASSIGRNSGNTIYF

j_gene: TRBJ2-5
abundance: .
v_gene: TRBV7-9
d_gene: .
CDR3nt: TGTGCCAGCAGCTTAAGAGCGACGGGAGAGACCCAGTACTTC
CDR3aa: CASSLRATGETQYF

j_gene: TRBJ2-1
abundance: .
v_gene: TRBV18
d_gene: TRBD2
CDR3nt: TGTGCCAGCTCACCGCGGCTAGCGGACTCCTACAATGAGCAGTTCTTC
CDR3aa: CASSPRLADSYNEQFF

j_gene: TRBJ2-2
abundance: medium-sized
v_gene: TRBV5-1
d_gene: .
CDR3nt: TGCGCCAGCAGCTTGCAATCTCAGATCCGCCCAAACACCGGGGAGCTGTTTTTT
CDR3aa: CASSLQSQIRPNTGELFF

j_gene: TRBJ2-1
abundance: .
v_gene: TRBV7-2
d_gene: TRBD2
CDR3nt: TGTGCCAGCAGCGAACTAGCGGGGGGTTCCAATGAGCAGTTCTTC
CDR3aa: CASSELAGGSNEQFF

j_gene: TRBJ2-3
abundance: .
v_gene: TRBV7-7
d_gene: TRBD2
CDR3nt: TGTGCCAGCAGCAAGACTAGCGTCTCAGATACGCAGTATTTT
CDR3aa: CASSKTSVSDTQYF

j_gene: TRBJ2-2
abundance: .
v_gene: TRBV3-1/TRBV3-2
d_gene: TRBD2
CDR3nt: TGTGCCAGCAGCTACCGACTAGCGGGGAACGGGGAGCTGTTTTTT
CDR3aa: CASSYRLAGNGELFF

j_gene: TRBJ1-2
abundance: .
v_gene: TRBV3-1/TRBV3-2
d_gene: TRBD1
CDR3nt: TGTGCCAGCAGCCTCCAGGACAGGGGGATCTCTAACTATGGCTACACCTTC
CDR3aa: CASSLQDRGISNYGYTF

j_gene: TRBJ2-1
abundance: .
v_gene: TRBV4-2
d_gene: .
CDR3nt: TGTGCCAGCAGCCCGGGACGGGGATCCTACAATGAGCAGTTCTTC
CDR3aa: CASSPGRGSYNEQFF

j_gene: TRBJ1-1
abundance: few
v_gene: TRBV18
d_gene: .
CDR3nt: TGTGCCAGCTCACCCGACATGACAAACACTGAAGCTTTCTTT
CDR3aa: CASSPDMTNTEAFF

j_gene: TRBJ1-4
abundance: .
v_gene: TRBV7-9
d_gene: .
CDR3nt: TGTGCCAGCAGGGGGCCGGGAGGGTTTAATGAAAAACTGTTTTTT
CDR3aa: CASRGPGGFNEKLFF

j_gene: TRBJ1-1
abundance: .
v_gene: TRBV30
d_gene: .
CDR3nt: TGTGCCTGGAGTCGCCCGGGTCTGAACACTGAAGCTTTCTTT
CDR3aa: CAWSRPGLNTEAFF

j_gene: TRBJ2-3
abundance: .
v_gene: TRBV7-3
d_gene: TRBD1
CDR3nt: TGTGCCAGCAGCCTTAACAGGGGGCAGGAAGATACGCAGTATTTT
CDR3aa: CASSLNRGQEDTQYF

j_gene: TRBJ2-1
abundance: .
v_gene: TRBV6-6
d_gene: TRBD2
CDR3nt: TGTGCCAGCAGACGATGGACTAGCGGGGGGGCCCGTGCAAACAATGAGCAGTTCTTC
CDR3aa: CASRRWTSGGARANNEQFF

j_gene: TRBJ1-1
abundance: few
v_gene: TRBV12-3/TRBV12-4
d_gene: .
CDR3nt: TGTGCCAGCAGTTTTTCGGTGAACACTGAAGCTTTCTTT
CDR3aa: CASSFSVNTEAFF

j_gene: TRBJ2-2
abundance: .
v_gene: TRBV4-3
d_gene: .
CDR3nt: TGCGCCAGCAGCCAAGGGGCTGGCGGGGAGCTGTTTTTT
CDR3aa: CASSQGAGGELFF

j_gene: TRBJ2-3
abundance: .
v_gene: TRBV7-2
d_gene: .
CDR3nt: TGTGCCAGCAGCTTAGCGAGTGGTTTAGGCACAGATACGCAGTATTTT
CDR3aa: CASSLASGLGTDTQYF

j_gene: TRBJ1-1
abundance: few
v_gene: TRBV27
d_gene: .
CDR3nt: TGTGCCAGCAGTCCCCTGGGGATGTACACTGAAGCTTTCTTT
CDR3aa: CASSPLGMYTEAFF

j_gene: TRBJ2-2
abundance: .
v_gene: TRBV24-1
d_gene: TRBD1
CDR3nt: TGTGCCACCAGTGATTTGTCTCGGGGACAGGGAGTGAACACCGGGGAGCTGTTTTTT
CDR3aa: CATSDLSRGQGVNTGELFF

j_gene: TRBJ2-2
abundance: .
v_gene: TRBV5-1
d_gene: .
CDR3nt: TGCGCCAGCAGCTTGGTGCAGACGAACACCGGGGAGCTGTTTTTT
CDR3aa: CASSLVQTNTGELFF